The clone carrying this TCR beta chain was seen only a few times. Germline V CDR1 and CDR2: WSHSY, SAAADI. Trimming took off 1 base at V and 7 bases at J, with 7 bases between the two ends. The CDR3 is 12 residues long. The sample comes from a study of shared clonotypes between healthy human individuals. The table came from immunoSEQ multiplex PCR; TCRdb's copy has only in-frame clones and leaves some out. Of 950,000 to 1,300,000 clones listed, under 80% are singletons. Sequenced input: memory CD4+ T cells sorted from blood. Regarding subset: CD45RA-negative fraction. The genes are TRBV10-2 and TRBJ1-1; D not resolved. This TCR was recovered from a man younger than 35 in good health. The CDR3 sequence: CASSEYGNEAFF. CDR3 bases: TGCGCCAGCAGTGAGTACGGCAATGAAGCTTTCTTT.